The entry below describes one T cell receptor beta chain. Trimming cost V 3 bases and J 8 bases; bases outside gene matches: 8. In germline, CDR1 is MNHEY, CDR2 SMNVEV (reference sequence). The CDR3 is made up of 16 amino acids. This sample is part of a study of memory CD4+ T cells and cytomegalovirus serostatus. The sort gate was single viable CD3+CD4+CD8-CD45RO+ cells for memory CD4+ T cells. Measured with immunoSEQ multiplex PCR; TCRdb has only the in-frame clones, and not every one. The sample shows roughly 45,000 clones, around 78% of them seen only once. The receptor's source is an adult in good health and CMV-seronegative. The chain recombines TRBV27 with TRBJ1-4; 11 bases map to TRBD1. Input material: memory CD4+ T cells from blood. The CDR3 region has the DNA TGTGCCAGCAGTTTGACAGGGACAGGGGGTTGGGAAAAACTGTTTTTT. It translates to CASSLTGTGGWEKLFF.